The present T cell receptor (beta chain) was sequenced within a study of blood T cell repertoires in COVID-19. CDR3 size: 13 residues. The V end lost 8 bases, the J end lost 4 bases, and 15 bases lay between the germline ends. Germline CDR1 GTSNPN, CDR2 SVGIG (reference sequence). Per the original methods: Estimation of nucleated cell counts was performed using reference gene primer amplification. Some clones are missing from TCRdb's copy, which holds only in-frame ones; the method was immunoSEQ multiplex PCR. V and J calls and clone size are those listed in that table; D and trimming were worked out from the DNA. The sample lists over 100,000 clones, 80% to 85% occurring once.

This chain joins TRBV30 and TRBJ2-1; the D gene is possibly TRBD1 (6 bases). The specimen was peripheral blood. The receptor comes from a man between 65 and 85 years old with acute or convalescent COVID-19. This CDR3 is CAGDRDIYNEQFF. In DNA form, the CDR3 reads TGTGCCGGGGACCGGGACATTTACAATGAGCAGTTCTTC.